These 21 T cell receptor beta chains came from one sample sequenced in a study of spatial heterogeneity in lung cancer. Time point indicated: sample taken at primary tumor resection. Each CDR3 protein gets one entry after TCRdb re-called the 5' RACE reads with MiXCR. The sample records tens of thousands of distinct CDR3 sequences, less than 6% being singletons. The sequences come from PBMCs, collected at surgery. The receptors originated from a male donor with early-stage non-small cell lung cancer.

This chain uses TRBV30 with TRBJ2-1, with D hard to call. In germline, CDR1 is GTSNPN, CDR2 SVGIG (reference sequence). Trimming shortened V by 1 base and J by 6 bases, and 10 bases separated the two germline ends. This CDR3 spans 13 amino acids. The CDR3 here is CAWSAQASNEQFF. Written as DNA, the CDR3 is TGTGCCTGGAGTGCCCAGGCCAGCAATGAGCAGTTCTTC.

The V gene is TRBV28, the J gene TRBJ2-5; 8 positions agree with TRBD2. From germline, CDR1 is MDHEN and CDR2 SYDVKM. The CDR3 consists of 16 residues. Trimming took 3 bases from V and 2 from J; bases not matched to a gene: 8. The CDR3 DNA reads TGTGCCAGCAGTTTGCCGGGGGTAGCGGGACAAGAGACCCAGTACTTC. Protein sequence: CASSLPGVAGQETQYF.

This clonotype occurred many times. The chain couples TRBV6-2 or TRBV6-3 to TRBJ2-7; 7 bases map to TRBD2. This CDR3 comprises 13 residues. The germline V gene has CDR1 MNHEY and CDR2 SVGEGT. The V segment lost 6 bases and the J segment 2 bases; nucleotides outside the gene matches: 4. The CDR3 is CASRLGLAYEQYF. The DNA for the CDR3 is TGTGCCAGCAGACTCGGACTAGCCTACGAGCAGTACTTC.

This clonotype was seen at least ten times. This chain joins TRBV30 and TRBJ2-1; D may correspond to TRBD1 or TRBD2 (5 bases each). The germline gives CDR1 GTSNPN, CDR2 SVGIG (reference sequence). Between the trimmed V and J ends, which lost 5 bases and 10 bases, there was a span of 18 bases. This CDR3 is built from 13 residues. Written as DNA, the CDR3 is TGTGCCTGGTCCTTGTACTGGGGGAACGAGCAGTTCTTC. Translating it yields CAWSLYWGNEQFF.

This clonotype was seen many times. The chain has TRBV6-1 and TRBJ2-1; 7 bases map to TRBD2. The CDR3 is made up of 12 amino acids. The germline CDR1 and CDR2 sequences are MNHNS and SASEGT. V trimming: 4 bases; J trimming: 10 bases; junction bases outside the gene matches: 4. CDR3 sequence reads: CASSVQAGEQFF. The CDR3 DNA is TGTGCCAGCAGTGTTCAAGCGGGAGAGCAGTTCTTC.

This clonotype was seen repeatedly, ten times or more. The chain employs TRBV4-1 and TRBJ2-2, with D perhaps given as TRBD1 or TRBD2 (6 bases each). V lost 4 bases and J lost 6, with 12 bases in between. CDR1 and CDR2 from the germline V gene are MGHRA and YSYEKL. The CDR3 runs 14 residues. The CDR3: CASSLIGGAGELFF. The CDR3 bases are TGCGCCAGCAGCCTTATCGGGGGCGCCGGGGAGCTGTTTTTT.

This clonotype was seen many times. The CDR3 DNA reads TGTGCCAGCAGTGATGAAGGGCTGAGAGCCTACGAGCAGTACTTC. Encoded protein: CASSDEGLRAYEQYF. The rearrangement links TRBV6-1 to TRBJ2-7; unclear D gene. The CDR3 is 15 residues long. The germline V gene has CDR1 MNHNS and CDR2 SASEGT. V was trimmed by 3 bases and J by 2 bases, leaving 14 bases between them.

This clonotype was observed many times. The chain carries TRBV5-1 and TRBJ2-7, with a tentative D call TRBD2 (5 bases). Germline V gene sequence: CDR1 SGHRS, CDR2 YFSETQ. Trimming took 0 bases from V and 7 from J, leaving 20 bases between them. The CDR3 loop spans 16 amino acids. The DNA of the CDR3 is TGCGCCAGCAGCTTGGCCGAGGAAACCCGGGAATGGGAGCAGTACTTC. This codes for CASSLAEETREWEQYF.

This clonotype appeared many times. The V gene is TRBV20-1, the J gene TRBJ1-1; 9 positions agree with TRBD1. The CDR3 covers 14 residues. Germline V gene lookup returns CDR1 DFQATT and CDR2 SNEGSKA (reference sequence). The V and J ends lost 2 bases and 5 bases, in that order; junction bases with no gene match: 6. The chain's CDR3 is CSARFGQGRTEAFF. The CDR3 nucleotides read TGCAGTGCTAGATTCGGACAGGGGAGAACTGAAGCTTTCTTT.

This clonotype appeared many times. The rearrangement uses TRBV15 and TRBJ2-5; D possibly matches TRBD1 or TRBD2 (5 bases each). CDR3 length: 15 residues. Trimming cost V 0 bases and J 2 bases, with 10 bases left between them. CDR1 LNHNV and CDR2 YYDKDF come from the germline V gene (reference sequence). The CDR3 here is CATSRDWDPQETQYF. In DNA, the CDR3 is TGTGCCACCAGCAGAGATTGGGACCCACAAGAGACCCAGTACTTC.

This clonotype was counted many times. The CDR3 sequence is CASSRDSYNEQFF. The CDR3 region has the DNA TGTGCCAGCAGCCGTGACAGTTACAATGAGCAGTTCTTC. V and J are TRBV7-7 and TRBJ2-1; maybe TRBD1 (5 bases). The CDR3 is 13 residues long. In germline, CDR1 is SSHAT, CDR2 FNYEAQ (reference sequence). V lost 5 bases and J 4 bases, leaving 9 bases between the germline ends.

This clonotype was counted ten times or more. The chain employs TRBV7-9 and TRBJ2-3, with 7 bases identical to TRBD2. V lost 3 bases to trimming and J lost 4 bases; unmatched junction nucleotides: 10. This CDR3 is 16 amino acids long. CDR1 and CDR2 from the germline V gene are SEHNR and FQNEAQ (reference sequence). Here the CDR3 DNA reads TGTGCCAGCAGCTTCGCGCGGGCTAGCGGAGCAGATACGCAGTATTTT. Translated: CASSFARASGADTQYF.

This sequence joins TRBV6-6 and TRBJ2-5; no clear D. V lost 7 bases to trimming and J lost 2 bases, with 14 bases between them. This CDR3 comprises 14 residues. Germline lookup yields CDR1 MNHNY and CDR2 SVGAGI (reference sequence). The CDR3 reads CASKKPGTQETQYF. DNA of the CDR3: TGTGCCAGCAAGAAACCAGGCACGCAAGAGACCCAGTACTTC.

This clonotype was detected many times. CDR3 coding DNA: TGTGCCAGCAGCCCCACCACGGGTACGCAGTATTTT. It specifies CASSPTTGTQYF. The chain combines TRBV11-2 with TRBJ2-3; D gene ambiguous. V lost 5 bases to trimming and J lost 8 bases, with 11 bases between them. There are 12 residues in the CDR3. CDR1 and CDR2 (germline): SGHAT, FQNNGV.

This clonotype was observed at least ten times. This chain uses TRBV7-8 with TRBJ2-1; possible D gene TRBD2, 5 bases. The germline CDR1 and CDR2 sequences are SGHVS and FQNEAQ. The CDR3 is 15 residues long. V was cut by 1 base and J by 7 bases, with 14 bases left in between. The CDR3 DNA follows: TGTGCCAGCAGCTTAGTGGCGCGGGTAGGGAATGAGCAGTTCTTC. It yields the protein CASSLVARVGNEQFF.

This clonotype was observed many times. The chain links TRBV19 to TRBJ2-7; 12 bases line up with TRBD2. The CDR3 sequence is 15 residues long. With 5 bases clipped from V and 2 bases from J, the junction kept 4 bases outside the gene matches. Germline V gene sequence: CDR1 LNHDA, CDR2 SQIVND (reference sequence). CDR3 coding DNA: TGTGCCAGTAGTTGGTCTAGCGGGAGGGCCTACGAGCAGTACTTC. It yields the protein CASSWSSGRAYEQYF.

In this sample, this clonotype turned up many times. The V call is TRBV5-1, the J call TRBJ1-4, with 7 bases fitting TRBD1. This CDR3 is built from 14 residues. Looked up from germline, CDR1 is SGHRS and CDR2 is YFSETQ. V lost 6 bases to trimming and J lost 5 bases; unmatched junction nucleotides: 7. The CDR3 protein is CASTQGGSNEKLFF. The CDR3 nucleotides read TGCGCCAGCACGCAGGGGGGCTCAAATGAAAAACTGTTTTTT. Using reference TRBV5-1 and TRBJ1-4 for the parts outside the CDR3, the full variable domain is KAGVTQTPRYLIKTRGQQVTLSCSPISGHRSVSWYQQTPGQGLQFLFEYFSETQRNKGNFPGRFSGRQFSNSRSEMNVSTLELGDSALYLCASTQGGSNEKLFFGSGTQLSVL.

This clonotype was seen repeatedly, ten times or more. The chain combines TRBV25-1 with TRBJ1-6; no definite D call. The CDR3 length is 13 residues. The V gene lost 6 bases and the J gene lost 5 bases, with 8 bases spanning the gap. The germline CDR1 and CDR2 sequences are MGHDK and SYGVNS. In DNA, the CDR3 is TGTGCCAGCAGCTGGAGCAATAATTCACCCCTCCACTTT. This gives the protein CASSWSNNSPLHF.

The gene calls are TRBV10-2 and TRBJ2-1; 13 bases fit TRBD2. V gave up 6 bases and J gave up 5 bases; unmatched junction bases: 16. This CDR3 is built from 19 residues. Germline V gene lookup returns CDR1 WSHSY and CDR2 SAAADI. The DNA for the CDR3 is TGCGCCAGCAGGGCGGGGACAGGAGGGACTAGCGGGACCAACAATGAGCAGTTCTTC. Its protein is CASRAGTGGTSGTNNEQFF.

This clonotype was seen many times. J is TRBJ1-4 and V is TRBV3-1, with a possible D match to TRBD1 (6 bases). The ends were cut back, 0 bases at V and 14 bases at J, with 10 bases in the middle. CDR1 and CDR2 (germline): LGHDT, YNNKEL (reference sequence). The CDR3 extends over 12 amino acids. CDR3 bases: TGTGCCAGCAGCCAAGAAGGGGGAGGCCTGTTTTTT. Translating gives CASSQEGGGLFF.

This clonotype was recorded many times. The genes are TRBV2 and TRBJ2-5, with no clear D. Per the germline V gene, CDR1 is SNHLY and CDR2 is FYNNEI. The CDR3 loop spans 15 amino acids. V shed 3 bases and J shed 3 bases, with 14 bases lying between them. The CDR3 nucleotides are TGTGCCAGCAGTGAGTCAAGAGGAGAAAAAGAGACCCAGTACTTC. This gives the protein CASSESRGEKETQYF.